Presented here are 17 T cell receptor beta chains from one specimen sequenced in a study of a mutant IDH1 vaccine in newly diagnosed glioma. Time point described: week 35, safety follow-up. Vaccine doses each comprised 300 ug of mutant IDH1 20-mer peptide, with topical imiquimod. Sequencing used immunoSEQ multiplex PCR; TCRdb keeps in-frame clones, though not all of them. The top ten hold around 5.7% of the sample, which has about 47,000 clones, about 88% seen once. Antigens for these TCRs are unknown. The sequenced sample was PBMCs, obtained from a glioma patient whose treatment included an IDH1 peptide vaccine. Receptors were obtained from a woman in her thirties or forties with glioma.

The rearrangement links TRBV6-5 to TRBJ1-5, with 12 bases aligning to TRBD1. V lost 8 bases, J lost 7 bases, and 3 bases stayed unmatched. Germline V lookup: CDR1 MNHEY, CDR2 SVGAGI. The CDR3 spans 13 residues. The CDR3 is CASGDRGPQPQHF. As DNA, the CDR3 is TGTGCCAGCGGGGACAGGGGGCCACAGCCCCAGCATTTT.

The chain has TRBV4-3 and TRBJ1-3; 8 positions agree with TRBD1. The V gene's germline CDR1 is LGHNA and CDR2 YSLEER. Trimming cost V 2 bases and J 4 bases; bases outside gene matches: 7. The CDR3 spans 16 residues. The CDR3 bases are TGCGCCAGCAGCCAACACAGGGGGAGCGAAGGAAACACCATATATTTT. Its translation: CASSQHRGSEGNTIYF.

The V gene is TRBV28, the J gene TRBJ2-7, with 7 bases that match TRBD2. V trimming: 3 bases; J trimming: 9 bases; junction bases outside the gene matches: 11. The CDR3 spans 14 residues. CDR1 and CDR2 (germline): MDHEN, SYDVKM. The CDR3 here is CASSFEGGHARQYF. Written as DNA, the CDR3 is TGTGCCAGCAGTTTCGAGGGAGGGCACGCAAGGCAGTACTTC.

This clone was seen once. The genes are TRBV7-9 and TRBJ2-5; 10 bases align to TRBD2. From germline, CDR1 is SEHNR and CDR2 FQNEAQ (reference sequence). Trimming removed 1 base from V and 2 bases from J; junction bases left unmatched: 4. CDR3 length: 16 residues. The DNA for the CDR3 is TGTGCCAGCAGCTTAGGAGCGGGGGGGCGGCAAGAGACCCAGTACTTC. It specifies CASSLGAGGRQETQYF.

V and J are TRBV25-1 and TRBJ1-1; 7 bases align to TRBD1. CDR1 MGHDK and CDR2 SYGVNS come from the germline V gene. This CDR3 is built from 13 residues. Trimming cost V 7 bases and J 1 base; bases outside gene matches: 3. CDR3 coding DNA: TGTGCCAGCACCTGGACAGGGAACACTGAAGCTTTCTTT. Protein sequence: CASTWTGNTEAFF.

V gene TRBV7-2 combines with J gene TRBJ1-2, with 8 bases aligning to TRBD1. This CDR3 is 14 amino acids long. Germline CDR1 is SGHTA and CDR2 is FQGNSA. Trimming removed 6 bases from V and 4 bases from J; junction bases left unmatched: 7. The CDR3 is CASRRNRGSYGYTF. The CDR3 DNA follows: TGTGCCAGCAGACGCAACAGGGGGAGCTATGGCTACACCTTC. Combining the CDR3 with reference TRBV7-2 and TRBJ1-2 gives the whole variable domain GAGVSQSPSNKVTEKGKDVELRCDPISGHTALYWYRQSLGQGLEFLIYFQGNSAPDKSGLPSDRFSAERTGGSVSTLTIQRTQQEDSAVYLCASRRNRGSYGYTFGSGTRLTVV.

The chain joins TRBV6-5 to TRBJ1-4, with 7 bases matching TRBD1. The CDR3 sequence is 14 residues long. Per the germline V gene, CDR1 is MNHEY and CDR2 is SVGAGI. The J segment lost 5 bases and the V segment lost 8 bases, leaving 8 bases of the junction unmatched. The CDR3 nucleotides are TGTGCCAGCGGCGCCGGGACAGTCAATGAAAAACTGTTTTTT. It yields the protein CASGAGTVNEKLFF.

The CDR3 sequence is CASSSTSITTGNTIYF. In DNA form, the CDR3 reads TGCGCCAGCAGCTCCACGAGCATAACAACTGGAAACACCATATATTTT. The V gene is TRBV5-1, the J gene TRBJ1-3, with D hard to call. Trimming stripped 3 bases from V and 2 bases from J, with 15 bases between. The CDR3 sequence is 16 residues long. The germline V gene has CDR1 SGHRS and CDR2 YFSETQ.

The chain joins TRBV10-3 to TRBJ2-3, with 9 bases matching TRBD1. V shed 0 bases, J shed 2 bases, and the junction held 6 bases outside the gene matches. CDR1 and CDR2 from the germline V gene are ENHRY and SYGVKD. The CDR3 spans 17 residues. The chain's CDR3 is CAISESIGTGSTDTQYF. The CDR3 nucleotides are TGTGCCATCAGTGAGTCGATAGGGACAGGGTCCACAGATACGCAGTATTTT.

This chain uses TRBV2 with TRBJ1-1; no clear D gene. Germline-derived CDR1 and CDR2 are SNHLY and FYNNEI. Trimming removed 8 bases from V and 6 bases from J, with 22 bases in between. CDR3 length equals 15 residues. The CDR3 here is CASSRPLHGVSEAFF. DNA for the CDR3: TGTGCCAGCTCGAGACCGCTGCACGGTGTCTCTGAAGCTTTCTTT.

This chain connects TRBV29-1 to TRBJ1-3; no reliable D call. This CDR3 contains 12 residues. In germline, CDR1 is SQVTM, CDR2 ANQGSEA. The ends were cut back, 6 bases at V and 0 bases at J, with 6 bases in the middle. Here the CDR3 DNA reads TGCAGCGTCCAGGTCTCTGGAAACACCATATATTTT. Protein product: CSVQVSGNTIYF.

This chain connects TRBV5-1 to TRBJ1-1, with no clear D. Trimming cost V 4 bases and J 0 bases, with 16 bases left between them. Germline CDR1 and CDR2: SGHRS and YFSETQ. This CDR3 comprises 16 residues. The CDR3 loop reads CASSQRQAAMNTEAFF. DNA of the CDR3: TGCGCCAGCAGCCAACGTCAGGCAGCCATGAACACTGAAGCTTTCTTT.

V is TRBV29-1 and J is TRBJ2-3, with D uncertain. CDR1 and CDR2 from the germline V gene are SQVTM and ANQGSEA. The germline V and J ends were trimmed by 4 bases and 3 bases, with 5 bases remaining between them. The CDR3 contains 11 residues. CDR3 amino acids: CSVGRTDTQYF. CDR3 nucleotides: TGCAGCGTTGGACGTACAGATACGCAGTATTTT.

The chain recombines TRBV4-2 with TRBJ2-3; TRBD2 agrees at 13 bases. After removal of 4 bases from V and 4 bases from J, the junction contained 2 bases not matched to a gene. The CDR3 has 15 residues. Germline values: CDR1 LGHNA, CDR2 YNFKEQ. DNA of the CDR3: TGTGCCAGCAGCCTGGGGACTAGCGGGGCAGATACGCAGTATTTT. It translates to CASSLGTSGADTQYF.

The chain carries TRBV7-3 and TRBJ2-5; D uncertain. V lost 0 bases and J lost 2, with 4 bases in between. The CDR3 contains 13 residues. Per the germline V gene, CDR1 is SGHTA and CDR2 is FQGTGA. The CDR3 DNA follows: TGTGCCAGCAGCTTAACGGATCAAGAGACCCAGTACTTC. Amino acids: CASSLTDQETQYF.

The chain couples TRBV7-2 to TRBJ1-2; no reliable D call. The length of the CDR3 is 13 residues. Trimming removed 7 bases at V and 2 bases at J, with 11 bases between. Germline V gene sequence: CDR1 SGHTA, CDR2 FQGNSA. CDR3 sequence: CASTSTLNYGYTF. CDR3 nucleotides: TGTGCCAGCACTAGCACTCTCAACTATGGCTACACCTTC. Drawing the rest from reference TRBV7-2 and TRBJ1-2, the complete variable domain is GAGVSQSPSNKVTEKGKDVELRCDPISGHTALYWYRQSLGQGLEFLIYFQGNSAPDKSGLPSDRFSAERTGGSVSTLTIQRTQQEDSAVYLCASTSTLNYGYTFGSGTRLTVV.

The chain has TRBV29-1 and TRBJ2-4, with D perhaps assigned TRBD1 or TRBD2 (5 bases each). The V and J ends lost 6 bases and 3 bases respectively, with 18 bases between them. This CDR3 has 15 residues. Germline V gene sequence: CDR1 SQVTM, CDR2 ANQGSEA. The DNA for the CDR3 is TGCAGCGTGGCCGGGACGCCTGACGGCAAAAACATTCAGTACTTC. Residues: CSVAGTPDGKNIQYF.